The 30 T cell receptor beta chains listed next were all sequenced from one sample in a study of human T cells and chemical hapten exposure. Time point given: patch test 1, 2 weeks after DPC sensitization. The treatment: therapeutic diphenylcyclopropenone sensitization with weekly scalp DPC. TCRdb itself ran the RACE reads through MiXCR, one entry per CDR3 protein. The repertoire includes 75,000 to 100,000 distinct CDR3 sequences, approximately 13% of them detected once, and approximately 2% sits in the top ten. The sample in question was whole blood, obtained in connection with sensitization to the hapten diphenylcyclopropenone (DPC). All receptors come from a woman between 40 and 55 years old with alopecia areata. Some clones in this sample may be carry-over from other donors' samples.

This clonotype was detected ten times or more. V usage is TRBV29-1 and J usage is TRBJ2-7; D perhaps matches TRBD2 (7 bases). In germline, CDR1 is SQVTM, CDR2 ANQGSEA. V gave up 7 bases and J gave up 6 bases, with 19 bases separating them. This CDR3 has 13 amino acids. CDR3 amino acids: CSAGRQGRGEQYF. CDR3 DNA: TGCAGCGCCGGACGTCAGGGGAGGGGCGAGCAGTACTTC.

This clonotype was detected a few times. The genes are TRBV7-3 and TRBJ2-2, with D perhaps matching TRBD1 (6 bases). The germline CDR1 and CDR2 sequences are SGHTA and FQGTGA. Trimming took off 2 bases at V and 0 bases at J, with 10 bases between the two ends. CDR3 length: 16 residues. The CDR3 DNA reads TGTGCCAGCAGCTTATACGGGACAACGAACACCGGGGAGCTGTTTTTT. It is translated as CASSLYGTTNTGELFF.

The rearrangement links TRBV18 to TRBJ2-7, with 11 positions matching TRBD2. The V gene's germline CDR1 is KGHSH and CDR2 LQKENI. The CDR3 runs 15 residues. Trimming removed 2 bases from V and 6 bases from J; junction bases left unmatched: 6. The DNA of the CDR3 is TGTGCCAGCTCACCAGCCCAACTAGCGGGAGCCGAGCAGTACTTC. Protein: CASSPAQLAGAEQYF.

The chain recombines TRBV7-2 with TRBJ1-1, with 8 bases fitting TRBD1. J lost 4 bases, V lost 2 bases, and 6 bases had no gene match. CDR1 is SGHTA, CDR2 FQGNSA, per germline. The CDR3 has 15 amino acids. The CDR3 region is CASSLQTGGGTEAFF. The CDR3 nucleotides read TGTGCCAGCAGCTTACAAACAGGGGGAGGCACTGAAGCTTTCTTT.

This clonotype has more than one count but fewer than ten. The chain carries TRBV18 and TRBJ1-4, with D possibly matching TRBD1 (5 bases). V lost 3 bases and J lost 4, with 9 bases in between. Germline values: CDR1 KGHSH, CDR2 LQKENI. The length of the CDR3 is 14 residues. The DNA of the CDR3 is TGTGCCAGCTCACCCGACAGCTTTAATGAAAAACTGTTTTTT. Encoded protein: CASSPDSFNEKLFF.

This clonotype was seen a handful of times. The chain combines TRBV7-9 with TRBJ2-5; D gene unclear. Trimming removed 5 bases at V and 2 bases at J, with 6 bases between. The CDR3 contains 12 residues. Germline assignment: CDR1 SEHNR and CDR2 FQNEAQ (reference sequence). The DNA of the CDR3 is TGTGCCAGCAGCCCACCTCAAGAGACCCAGTACTTC. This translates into CASSPPQETQYF.

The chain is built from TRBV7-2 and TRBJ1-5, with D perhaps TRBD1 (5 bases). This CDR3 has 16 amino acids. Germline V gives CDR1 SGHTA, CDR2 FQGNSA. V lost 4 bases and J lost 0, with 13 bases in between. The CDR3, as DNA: TGTGCCAGCAGCTCAACAGGTGTCCTTAGCAATCAGCCCCAGCATTTT. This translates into CASSSTGVLSNQPQHF.

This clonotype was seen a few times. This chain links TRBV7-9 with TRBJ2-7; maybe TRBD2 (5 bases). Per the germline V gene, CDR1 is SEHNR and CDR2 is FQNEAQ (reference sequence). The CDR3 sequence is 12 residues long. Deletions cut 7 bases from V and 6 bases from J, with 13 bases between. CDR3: CASTGTGFEQYF. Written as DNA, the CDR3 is TGTGCCAGCACCGGAACGGGGTTCGAGCAGTACTTC.

CDR3 nucleotides: TGTGCCAGCAGTTTAACTAGGCACAATGAGCAGTTCTTC. It encodes CASSLTRHNEQFF. The V call is TRBV27, the J call TRBJ2-1; D might be TRBD2 (5 bases). Between the trimmed V and J ends, which lost 2 bases and 5 bases, there was a span of 7 bases. This CDR3 has 13 amino acids. Germline CDR1 is MNHEY and CDR2 is SMNVEV (reference sequence).

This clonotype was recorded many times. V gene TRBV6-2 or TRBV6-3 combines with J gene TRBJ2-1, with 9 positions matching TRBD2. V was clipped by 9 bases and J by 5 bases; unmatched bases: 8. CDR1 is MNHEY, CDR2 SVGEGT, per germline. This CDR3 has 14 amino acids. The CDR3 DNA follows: TGTGCCAGTAAATATAGCGGGAGAGACAATGAGCAGTTCTTC. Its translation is CASKYSGRDNEQFF.

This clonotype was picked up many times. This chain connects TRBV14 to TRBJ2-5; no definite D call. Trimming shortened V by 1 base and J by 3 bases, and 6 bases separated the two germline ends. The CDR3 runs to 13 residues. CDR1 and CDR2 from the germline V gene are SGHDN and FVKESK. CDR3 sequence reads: CASSQAPKETQYF. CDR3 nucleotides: TGTGCCAGCAGCCAAGCCCCCAAAGAGACCCAGTACTTC.

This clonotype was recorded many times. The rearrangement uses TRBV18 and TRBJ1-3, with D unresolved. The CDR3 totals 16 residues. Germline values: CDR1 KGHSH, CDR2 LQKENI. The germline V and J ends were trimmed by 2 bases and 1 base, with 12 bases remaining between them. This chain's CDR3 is CASSPDSPVSGNTIYF. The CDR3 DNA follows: TGTGCCAGCTCACCAGATTCGCCGGTGTCTGGAAACACCATATATTTT. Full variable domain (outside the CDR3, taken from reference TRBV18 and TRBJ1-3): NAGVMQNPRHLVRRRGQEARLRCSPMKGHSHVYWYRQLPEEGLKFMVYLQKENIIDESGMPKERFSAEFPKEGPSILRIQQVVRGDSAAYFCASSPDSPVSGNTIYFGEGSWLTVV.

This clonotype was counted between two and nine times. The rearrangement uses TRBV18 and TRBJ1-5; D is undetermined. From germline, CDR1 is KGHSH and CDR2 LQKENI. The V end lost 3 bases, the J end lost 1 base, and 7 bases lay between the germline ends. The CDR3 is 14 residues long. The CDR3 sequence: CASSPQNSNQPQHF. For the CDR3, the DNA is TGTGCCAGCTCACCCCAAAACAGCAATCAGCCCCAGCATTTT.

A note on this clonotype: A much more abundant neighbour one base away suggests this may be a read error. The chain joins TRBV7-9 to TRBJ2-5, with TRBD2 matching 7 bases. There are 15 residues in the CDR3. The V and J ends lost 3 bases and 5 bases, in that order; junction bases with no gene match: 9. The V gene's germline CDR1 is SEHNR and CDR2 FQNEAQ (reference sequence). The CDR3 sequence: CASSLSATSSETQYF. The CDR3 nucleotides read TGTGCCAGCAGCTTGTCCGCGACTAGCTCGGAGACCCAGTACTTC.

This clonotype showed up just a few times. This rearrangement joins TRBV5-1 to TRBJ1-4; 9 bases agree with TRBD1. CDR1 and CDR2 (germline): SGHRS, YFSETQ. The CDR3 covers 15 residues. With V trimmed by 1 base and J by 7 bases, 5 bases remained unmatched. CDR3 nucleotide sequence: TGCGCCAGCAGCTTGACAGGGGGCAAATTTGAAAAACTGTTTTTT. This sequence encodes CASSLTGGKFEKLFF. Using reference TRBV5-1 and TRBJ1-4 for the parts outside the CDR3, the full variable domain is KAGVTQTPRYLIKTRGQQVTLSCSPISGHRSVSWYQQTPGQGLQFLFEYFSETQRNKGNFPGRFSGRQFSNSRSEMNVSTLELGDSALYLCASSLTGGKFEKLFFGSGTQLSVL.

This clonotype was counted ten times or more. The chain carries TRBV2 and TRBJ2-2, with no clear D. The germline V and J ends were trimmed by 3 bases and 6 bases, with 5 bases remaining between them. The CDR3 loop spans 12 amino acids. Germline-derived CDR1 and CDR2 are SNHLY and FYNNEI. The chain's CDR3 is CASSEGAGELFF. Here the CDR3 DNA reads TGTGCCAGCAGTGAGGGCGCCGGGGAGCTGTTTTTT.

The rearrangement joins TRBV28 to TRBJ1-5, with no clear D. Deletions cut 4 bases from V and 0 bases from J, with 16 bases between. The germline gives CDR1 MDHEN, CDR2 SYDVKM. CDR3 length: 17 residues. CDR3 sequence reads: CASSSRKAAYSNQPQHF. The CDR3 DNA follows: TGTGCCAGCAGTTCCCGGAAGGCGGCTTATAGCAATCAGCCCCAGCATTTT. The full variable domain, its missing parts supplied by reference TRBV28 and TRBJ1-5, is DVKVTQSSRYLVKRTGEKVFLECVQDMDHENMFWYRQDPGLGLRLIYFSYDVKMKEKGDIPEGYSVSREKKERFSLILESASTNQTSMYLCASSSRKAAYSNQPQHFGDGTRLSIL.

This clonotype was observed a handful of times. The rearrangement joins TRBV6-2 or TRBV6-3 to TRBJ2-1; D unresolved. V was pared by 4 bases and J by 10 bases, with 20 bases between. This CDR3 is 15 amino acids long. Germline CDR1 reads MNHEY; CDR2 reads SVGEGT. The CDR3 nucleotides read TGTGCCAGCAGTTCGTTTGGAAAACTACAATTGGAGCAGTTCTTC. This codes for CASSSFGKLQLEQFF.

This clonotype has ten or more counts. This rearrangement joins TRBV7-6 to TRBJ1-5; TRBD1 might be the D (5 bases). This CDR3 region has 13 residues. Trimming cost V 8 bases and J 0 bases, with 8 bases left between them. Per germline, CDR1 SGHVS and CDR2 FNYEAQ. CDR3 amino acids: CASGTGSNQPQHF. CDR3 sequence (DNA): TGTGCCAGCGGGACGGGTAGCAATCAGCCCCAGCATTTT.

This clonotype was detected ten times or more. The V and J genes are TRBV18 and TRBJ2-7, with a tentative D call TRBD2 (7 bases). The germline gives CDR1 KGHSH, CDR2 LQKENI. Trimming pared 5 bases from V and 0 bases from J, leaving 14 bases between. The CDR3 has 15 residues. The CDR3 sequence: CASSKGGDLSYEQYF. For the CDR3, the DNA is TGTGCCAGCTCAAAAGGGGGGGACCTCTCCTACGAGCAGTACTTC.

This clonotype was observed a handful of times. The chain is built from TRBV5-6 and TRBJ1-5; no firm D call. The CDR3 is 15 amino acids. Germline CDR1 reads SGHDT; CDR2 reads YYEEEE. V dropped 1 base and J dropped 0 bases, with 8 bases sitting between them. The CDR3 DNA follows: TGTGCCAGCAGCTTGTCCGTAAATAGCAATCAGCCCCAGCATTTT. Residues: CASSLSVNSNQPQHF.

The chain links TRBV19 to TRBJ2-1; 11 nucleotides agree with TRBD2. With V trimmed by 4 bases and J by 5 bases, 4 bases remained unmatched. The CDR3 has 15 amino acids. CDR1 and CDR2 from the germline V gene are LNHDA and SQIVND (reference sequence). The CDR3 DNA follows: TGTGCCAGTAGTAGAATAGCGGGAGGGCACAATGAGCAGTTCTTC. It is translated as CASSRIAGGHNEQFF.

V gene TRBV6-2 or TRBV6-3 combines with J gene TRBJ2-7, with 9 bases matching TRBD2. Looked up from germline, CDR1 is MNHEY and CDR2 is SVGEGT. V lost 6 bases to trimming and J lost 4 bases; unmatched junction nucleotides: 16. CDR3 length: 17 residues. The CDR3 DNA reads TGTGCCAGCAGCCAGGGACCGCAGGGACTAGCCGGGTACGAGCAGTACTTC. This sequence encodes CASSQGPQGLAGYEQYF.

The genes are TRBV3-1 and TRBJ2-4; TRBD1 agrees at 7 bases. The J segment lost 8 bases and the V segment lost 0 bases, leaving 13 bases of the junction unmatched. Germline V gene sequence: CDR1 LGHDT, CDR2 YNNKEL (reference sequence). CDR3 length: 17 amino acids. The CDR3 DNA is TGTGCCAGCAGCCAAGATAAGTTCCGAGGGGGCTGGGACATTCAGTACTTC. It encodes CASSQDKFRGGWDIQYF.

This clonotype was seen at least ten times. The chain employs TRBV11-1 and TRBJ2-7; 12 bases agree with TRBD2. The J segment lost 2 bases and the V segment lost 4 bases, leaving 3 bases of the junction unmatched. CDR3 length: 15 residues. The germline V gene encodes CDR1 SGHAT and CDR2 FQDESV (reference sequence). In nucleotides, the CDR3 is TGTGCCAGCAGCTCCGGACTAGCGGGGCCCTACGAGCAGTACTTC. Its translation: CASSSGLAGPYEQYF. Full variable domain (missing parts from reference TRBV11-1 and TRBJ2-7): EAEVAQSPRYKITEKSQAVAFWCDPISGHATLYWYRQILGQGPELLVQFQDESVVDDSQLPKDRFSAERLKGVDSTLKIQPAELGDSAMYLCASSSGLAGPYEQYFGPGTRLTVT.

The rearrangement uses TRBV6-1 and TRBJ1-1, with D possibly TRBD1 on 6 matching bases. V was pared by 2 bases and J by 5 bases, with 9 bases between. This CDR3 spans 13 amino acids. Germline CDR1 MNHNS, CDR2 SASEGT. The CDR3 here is CASSERQGTEAFF. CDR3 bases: TGTGCCAGCAGTGAACGGCAGGGGACTGAAGCTTTCTTT.

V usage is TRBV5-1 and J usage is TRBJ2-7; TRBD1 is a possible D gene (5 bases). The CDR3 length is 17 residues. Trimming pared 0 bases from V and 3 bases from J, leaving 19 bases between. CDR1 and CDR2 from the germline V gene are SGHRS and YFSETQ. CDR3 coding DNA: TGCGCCAGCAGCTTGGAGCCCCAGGGTTTAATAGTCTACGAGCAGTACTTC. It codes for CASSLEPQGLIVYEQYF.

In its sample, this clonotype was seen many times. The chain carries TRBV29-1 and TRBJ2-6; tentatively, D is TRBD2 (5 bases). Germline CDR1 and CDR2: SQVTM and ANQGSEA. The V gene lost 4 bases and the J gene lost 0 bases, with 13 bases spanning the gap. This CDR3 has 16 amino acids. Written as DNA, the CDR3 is TGCAGCGTTGGTACAGTAGGACTCTCTGGGGCCAACGTCCTGACTTTC. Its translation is CSVGTVGLSGANVLTF.

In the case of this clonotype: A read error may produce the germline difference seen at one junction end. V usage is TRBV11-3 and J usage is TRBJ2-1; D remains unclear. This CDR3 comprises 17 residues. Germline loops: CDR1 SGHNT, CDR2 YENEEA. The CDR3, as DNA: TGTGCCAGGAGCTTAGAGTCGGGCCGAGGATCCTACAATGAGCAGTTCTTC. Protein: CARSLESGRGSYNEQFF. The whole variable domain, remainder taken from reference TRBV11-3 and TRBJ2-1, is EAGVVQSPRYKIIEKKQPVAFWCNPISGHNTLYWYLQNLGQGPELLIRYENEEAVDDSQLPKDRFSAERLKGVDSTLKIQPAELGDSAVYLCARSLESGRGSYNEQFFGPGTRLTVL.

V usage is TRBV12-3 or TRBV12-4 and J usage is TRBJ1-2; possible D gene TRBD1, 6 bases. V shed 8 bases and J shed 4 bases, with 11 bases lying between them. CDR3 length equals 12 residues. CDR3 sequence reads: CASGTSSYGYTF. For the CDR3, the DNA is TGTGCCAGCGGGACATCTTCCTATGGCTACACCTTC.